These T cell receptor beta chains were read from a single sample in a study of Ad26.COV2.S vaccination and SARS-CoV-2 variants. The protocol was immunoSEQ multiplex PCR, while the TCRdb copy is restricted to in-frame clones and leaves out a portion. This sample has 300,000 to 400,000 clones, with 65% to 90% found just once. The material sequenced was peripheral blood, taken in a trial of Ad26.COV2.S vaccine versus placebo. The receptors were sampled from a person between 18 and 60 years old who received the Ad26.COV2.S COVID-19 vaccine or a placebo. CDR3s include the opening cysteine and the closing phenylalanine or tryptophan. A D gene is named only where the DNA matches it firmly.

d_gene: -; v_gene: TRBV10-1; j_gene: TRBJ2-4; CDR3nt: TGCGCCAGCAGTTATTCCCCAAGAGAAAACATTCAGTACTTC; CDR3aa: CASSYSPRENIQYF
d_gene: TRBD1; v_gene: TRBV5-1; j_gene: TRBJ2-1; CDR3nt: TGCGCCAGCAGCCCTGGACAGGGTGGGGCTAATGAGCAGTTCTTC; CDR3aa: CASSPGQGGANEQFF
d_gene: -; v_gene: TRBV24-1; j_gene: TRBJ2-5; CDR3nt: TGTGCCACCAGTGGTCCGGGGGCAGGGACCCAGTACTTC; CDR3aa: CATSGPGAGTQYF
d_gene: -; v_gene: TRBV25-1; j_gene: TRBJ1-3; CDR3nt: TGTGCCAGCAGTGTGACCGGGACCATATATTTT; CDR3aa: CASSVTGTIYF